This T cell receptor beta chain was recovered during a study of identical twins (dated by TCRdb to about 2016). Regarding the study in general: TCR alpha and beta repertoires from monozygotic twins, unrelated adults of various ages and cord blood were deep-sequenced to test whether fetal clonotypes persist. Replicate twin experiments were performed at different times using different library preparation protocols to rule out contamination. Study-wide findings and limitations: Out-of-frame TCR alpha sharing in monozygotic twins was systematically underestimated by recombination models, whereas sharing between unrelated individuals was in agreement with the recombination models. Zero-insertion analyses could be partly confounded by invariant T cells such as MAIT and iNKT, though diverse VJ usage argued against such confounding for most clonotypes. Excess twin sharing in beta out-of-frame sequences was weaker because fewer shared sequences lowered the signal-to-noise ratio. Abundant cord blood beta clonotypes carried fewer insertions; young adult naive repertoires showed a weaker similar trend, while memory repertoires showed none. Compared with coincidental sharing between unrelated individuals, out-of-frame TCR alpha sequences shared between twins showed an excess of sequences with low generation probability. Because the same donors could not be followed over many years, the conclusions depended on cross-sectional statistical analysis.

Every donor was a healthy Caucasian. Three pairs of female monozygotic twins, all aged roughly 18 to 30 years, made up the twin cohort. Positive isolation kits from Invitrogen were used to isolate the CD4+ and CD8+ T cell populations. The receptor library was made with 5' RACE. Reads for this sample came from an Illumina HiSeq 2000. Template switching introduced a universal primer binding site; the final cDNA contained a unique molecular identifier, enabling accurate counting of TCR cDNA molecules. First-strand cDNA for TCR alpha and beta chains was synthesized from specific primers in the conserved constant-segment region. To control for contamination, every cDNA library was double barcoded, receiving both a SMART-Mk sample barcode and Illumina barcodes. Two successive PCR steps introduced TruSeq adapter sequences along with Illumina sample barcodes. TCR alpha and beta cDNA libraries were sequenced on the Illumina HiSeq platform with custom primers. Per the authors' processing: MiGEC was used to process raw reads and extract unique molecular identifiers, and MiXCR was used to find CDR3 positions. For each individual, recombination models were inferred using an EM algorithm with the repgenHMM and IGoR tools. Shared clonotype analysis was performed with the tcR package in R, normalizing sharing by the product of cloneset sizes. Out-of-frame nonproductive sequences were analyzed to study raw recombination free of thymic and clonal selection effects. TCRdb cleaned the public reads at Q25 with fastp, built clones with MiXCR and kept in-frame beta chains. Merged by CDR3 protein, the rows form single entries marked with the most common genes and DNA. The V and J calls, along with clone size, are taken from TCRdb and not from the paper's own processing. For this sample the table gives about 530,000 distinct CDR3 sequences, of which roughly 15% were detected only once. The biggest ten clones account for 0.35% to 0.45% of the sample.

The germline V end is reduced by 3 bases and the J end by 2 bases; junction bases left unmatched: 7. CDR1 MGHRA and CDR2 YSYEKL were looked up in the germline V gene. The CDR3 covers 16 residues, taking in both the cysteine and the phenylalanine. Only the CDR3 DNA is retained, 48 bases long and in frame from the first base. Note on this clonotype: Its antigen is not yet known. It has no much larger one-base neighbor in the sample; base qualities were not kept.

These same records also appear under a second study, on yellow fever vaccine responses in identical twins. According to the second study: The T cell response to vaccination in identical twins was reported by the authors to appear partly convergent and partly personalized. The study precisely tracked vaccine-responding T cell clones in identical twins.

The clonotype originates from a woman younger than 30 in good health. Sequencing was done on a sample of CD4+ T cells sorted from blood. The V and J segments used are TRBV4-1 and TRBJ1-1; 9 bases in the middle match TRBD1. The DNA is as follows: TGCGCCAGCAGCCATCTCGGACAGGGGTTCAACACTGAAGCTTTCTTT. Its coded protein is CASSHLGQGFNTEAFF.